This T cell receptor (beta chain) was identified during a study of shared clonotypes between healthy human individuals. The protocol was immunoSEQ multiplex PCR, while the TCRdb copy is restricted to in-frame clones and leaves out a portion. The data show roughly 110,000 clones, over 65% seen once. The CDR3 covers 13 residues. Deletions cut 4 bases from V and 3 bases from J, with 10 bases between. In germline, CDR1 is SGHAT, CDR2 FQNNGV. This clonotype originated in a woman aged 25 to 45 in good health. The V call is TRBV11-2, the J call TRBJ2-7, with D unresolved. Specimen: memory CD8+ T cells sorted from blood. Documented subset: CD45RO+ cells pooled with CCR7-negative TemRA cells. The DNA of the CDR3 is TGTGCCAGCAGCTATTCCCCAGGCTACGAGCAGTACTTC. It translates to CASSYSPGYEQYF. The complete variable domain, with remaining parts taken from reference TRBV11-2 and TRBJ2-7, reads EAGVAQSPRYKIIEKRQSVAFWCNPISGHATLYWYQQILGQGPKLLIQFQNNGVVDDSQLPKDRFSAERLKGVDSTLKIQPAKLEDSAVYLCASSYSPGYEQYFGPGTRLTVT.